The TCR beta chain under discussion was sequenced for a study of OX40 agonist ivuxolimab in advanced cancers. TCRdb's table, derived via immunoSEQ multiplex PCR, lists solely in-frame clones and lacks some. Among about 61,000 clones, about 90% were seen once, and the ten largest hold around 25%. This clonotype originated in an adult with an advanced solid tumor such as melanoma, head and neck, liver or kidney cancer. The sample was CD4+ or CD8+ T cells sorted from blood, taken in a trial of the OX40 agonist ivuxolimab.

CDR3 in amino acids: CASSQEMDGFYGYTF. CDR3 DNA sequence: TGCGCCAGCAGCCAAGAGATGGACGGGTTCTATGGCTACACCTTC. The rearrangement links TRBV4-3 to TRBJ1-2; unclear D gene. Germline V gives CDR1 LGHNA, CDR2 YSLEER. The CDR3 has 15 residues. V was shortened by 0 bases and J by 4 bases, with 12 bases between the two germline ends.